This entry lists 19 T cell receptor beta chains sequenced from one sample in a study of cytomegalovirus exposure and HLA in healthy donors. The PCR made use of 60 Vbeta and 13 Jbeta primers. Profiled with immunoSEQ multiplex PCR; TCRdb holds only in-frame clones, not every one. In the table there are some 200,000 clones, 62% of which are singletons. Sequencing was performed on PBMCs. The receptors were sampled from a middle-aged man in good health and CMV-seronegative.

The J gene is TRBJ1-5, the V gene TRBV5-1; 11 nucleotides align to TRBD1. The CDR3 extends over 15 amino acids. V lost 4 bases, J lost 5 bases, and 5 bases stayed unmatched. Germline V gene data show CDR1 as SGHRS and CDR2 as YFSETQ. The CDR3 loop reads CASSPGTGGDQPQHF. The CDR3, as DNA: TGCGCCAGCAGCCCGGGGACAGGGGGTGATCAGCCCCAGCATTTT.

This rearrangement joins TRBV9 to TRBJ2-5, with TRBD2 matching over 8 bases. The junction had 4 bases not matched to a gene; V was cut back by 1 base and J by 5 bases. Germline V gene lookup returns CDR1 SGDLS and CDR2 YYNGEE. This CDR3 region has 14 residues. In DNA form, the CDR3 reads TGTGCCAGCAGCGTATTCCGGGAGGGGGAGACCCAGTACTTC. Translated: CASSVFREGETQYF.

The gene calls are TRBV6-5 and TRBJ2-1, with 9 nucleotides matching TRBD1. The CDR3 runs 16 residues. V trimming: 0 bases; J trimming: 5 bases; junction bases outside the gene matches: 5. Germline V CDR1 and CDR2: MNHEY, SVGAGI. CDR3 sequence reads: CASSYSSGTGHNEQFF. The CDR3 DNA follows: TGTGCCAGCAGTTACTCAAGTGGGACAGGGCACAATGAGCAGTTCTTC.

This clone was detected a few times. V and J are TRBV5-4 and TRBJ2-6; perhaps TRBD2 as D (5 bases). Looked up from germline, CDR1 is SGHNT and CDR2 is YYREEE (reference sequence). The CDR3 sequence is 16 residues long. The ends were cut back, 2 bases at V and 4 bases at J, with 13 bases in the middle. The CDR3 DNA is TGTGCCAGCAGCTTCGGGGTGGCGCGGGGGGCCAACGTCCTGACTTTC. It yields the protein CASSFGVARGANVLTF.

A note on this clone: At the DNA level, this CDR3 is encoded by other sequences in the same sample as well. The chain couples TRBV7-2 to TRBJ1-1; D is uncertain. Germline V gene sequence: CDR1 SGHTA, CDR2 FQGNSA. There are 12 residues in the CDR3. Trimming left V 1 base short and J 6 bases short, with 6 bases between. The CDR3 region has the DNA TGTGCCAGCAGCTTAGTTAGCGCTGAAGCTTTCTTT. This translates into CASSLVSAEAFF.

J is TRBJ2-2 and V is TRBV5-1; 11 bases fit TRBD1. This CDR3 comprises 16 residues. Germline trimming cut 4 bases from V and 3 bases from J; bases unmatched to any gene: 5. The germline CDR1 and CDR2 sequences are SGHRS and YFSETQ. This CDR3 reads CASSTGTGGYTGELFF. As DNA, the CDR3 is TGCGCCAGCAGCACCGGGACAGGGGGGTACACCGGGGAGCTGTTTTTT.

The chain employs TRBV7-2 and TRBJ2-1; 9 nucleotides agree with TRBD1. Trimming at V came to 5 bases and at J to 8 bases, leaving 10 bases not matched to a gene. The CDR3 runs to 15 residues. Germline CDR1 SGHTA, CDR2 FQGNSA. The CDR3 loop is CASSPGTGPWDEQFF. The CDR3 nucleotides read TGTGCCAGCAGCCCCGGGACAGGGCCCTGGGATGAGCAGTTCTTC.

This clone has more than one count but fewer than ten. The gene calls are TRBV7-3 and TRBJ2-5; the D gene is possibly TRBD1 (5 bases). The J call may be incorrect, as the DNA end agrees better with TRBJ2-7. The germline gives CDR1 SGHTA, CDR2 FQGTGA. This CDR3 is built from 14 residues. CDR3 sequence: CASSKGDAHLEQYF. The CDR3 coding sequence is TGTGCCAGCAGCAAAGGGGATGCACACCTCGAGCAGTACTTC.

This clone was counted a single time. This chain connects TRBV7-8 to TRBJ2-7, with D perhaps matching TRBD1 (6 bases). This CDR3 comprises 14 residues. Trimming removed 5 bases from V and 10 bases from J, with 21 bases in between. CDR1 SGHVS and CDR2 FQNEAQ come from the germline V gene. The CDR3 reads CASSAPGQLVRQYF. As DNA, the CDR3 is TGTGCCAGCAGCGCCCCGGGACAACTAGTACGCCAGTACTTC.

The genes are TRBV5-6 and TRBJ2-2; TRBD1 aligns across 9 bases. CDR3 length equals 17 residues. After removal of 2 bases from V and 1 base from J, the junction contained 6 bases not matched to a gene. The germline V gene has CDR1 SGHDT and CDR2 YYEEEE. Here the CDR3 DNA reads TGTGCCAGCAGCTTCGAGCCGGGACAGGGGAACACCGGGGAGCTGTTTTTT. Its protein product is CASSFEPGQGNTGELFF.

The J gene is TRBJ2-7, the V gene TRBV27; TRBD2 matches at 8 bases. After removal of 5 bases from V and 2 bases from J, the junction contained 11 bases not matched to a gene. There are 16 residues in the CDR3. CDR1 is MNHEY, CDR2 SMNVEV, per germline (reference sequence). This CDR3 reads CASSPPGTSIPYEQYF. CDR3 sequence (DNA): TGTGCCAGCAGTCCCCCCGGGACTAGTATTCCCTACGAGCAGTACTTC.

The V call is TRBV7-8, the J call TRBJ2-5; 9 bases align to TRBD1. V shed 5 bases, J shed 9 bases, and the junction held 13 bases outside the gene matches. Germline V CDR1 and CDR2: SGHVS, FQNEAQ. This CDR3 has 15 amino acids. As DNA, the CDR3 is TGTGCCAGCAGCCCGGGGGGAGGGACAGGGAGGTCCCAGTACTTC. It yields the protein CASSPGGGTGRSQYF. The entire variable domain, with the rest obtained from reference TRBV7-8 and TRBJ2-5, is as follows: GAGVSQSPRYKVAKRGQDVALRCDPISGHVSLFWYQQALGQGPEFLTYFQNEAQLDKSGLPSDRFFAERPEGSVSTLKIQRTQQEDSAVYLCASSPGGGTGRSQYFGPGTRLLVL.

The V call is TRBV7-6, the J call TRBJ2-5; 12 bases fit TRBD2. V lost 4 bases, J lost 2 bases, and 11 bases stayed unmatched. The germline CDR1 and CDR2 sequences are SGHVS and FNYEAQ. The CDR3 contains 18 residues. The CDR3 sequence is CASSSRTSGIIGQETQYF. CDR3 sequence (DNA): TGTGCCAGCAGCTCCAGGACTAGCGGGATAATAGGGCAAGAGACCCAGTACTTC.

Only a few counts were recorded for this clone. J is TRBJ2-7 and V is TRBV5-1, with TRBD1 matching over 9 bases. The CDR3 has 14 residues. Germline V gene sequence: CDR1 SGHRS, CDR2 YFSETQ. V trimming: 4 bases; J trimming: 3 bases; junction bases outside the gene matches: 5. In nucleotides, the CDR3 is TGCGCCAGCAGCGATAGGACAGGGGACTACGAGCAGTACTTC. As protein: CASSDRTGDYEQYF.

The chain recombines TRBV6-4 with TRBJ2-4; TRBD2 matches 12 bases. Germline V gene lookup returns CDR1 MRHNA and CDR2 SNTAGT. The junction had 2 bases not matched to a gene; V was cut back by 3 bases and J by 8 bases. This CDR3 is 14 amino acids long. The CDR3 here is CASSEASGRDIQYF. CDR3 bases: TGTGCCAGCAGTGAAGCTAGCGGGAGGGACATTCAGTACTTC.

This clone was seen once. This chain connects TRBV7-9 to TRBJ2-3; TRBD2 might be the D (6 bases). Germline CDR1 reads SEHNR; CDR2 reads FQNEAQ (reference sequence). This CDR3 has 15 amino acids. V lost 3 bases and J lost 0, with 10 bases in between. DNA of the CDR3: TGTGCCAGCAGCTTGGAAGGGAGGAGCACAGATACGCAGTATTTT. Protein sequence: CASSLEGRSTDTQYF. Full variable domain (outside the CDR3, taken from reference TRBV7-9 and TRBJ2-3): DTGVSQNPRHKITKRGQNVTFRCDPISEHNRLYWYRQTLGQGPEFLTYFQNEAQLEKSRLLSDRFSAERPKGSFSTLEIQRTEQGDSAMYLCASSLEGRSTDTQYFGPGTRLTVL.

The chain employs TRBV6-6 and TRBJ2-7; tentatively, D is TRBD2 (6 bases). Germline V CDR1 and CDR2: MNHNY, SVGAGI (reference sequence). The CDR3 runs to 15 residues. V dropped 5 bases and J dropped 5 bases, with 19 bases sitting between them. The CDR3, as DNA: TGTGCCAGCAGTCCCTCGGGTCGGGAGTTCAACGAGCAGTACTTC. It encodes CASSPSGREFNEQYF.

This clone has only one observation. This sequence joins TRBV6-1 and TRBJ1-6, with TRBD1 matching over 9 bases. V dropped 6 bases and J dropped 4; count of bases not matched to a gene: 4. CDR1 and CDR2 from the germline V gene are MNHNS and SASEGT. The CDR3 is 15 residues long. This CDR3 reads CASSWDREYNSPLHF. For the CDR3, the DNA is TGTGCCAGCAGCTGGGACAGGGAGTATAATTCACCCCTCCACTTT.

V gene TRBV29-1 combines with J gene TRBJ1-2; 9 positions agree with TRBD1. Germline lookup yields CDR1 SQVTM and CDR2 ANQGSEA. CDR3 size: 13 residues. The V gene end was trimmed by 3 bases and the J gene end by 9 bases; junction bases not matched to a gene: 8. CDR3 DNA sequence: TGCAGCGTTGATGACAGGGGGGGAGGGAGCTACACCTTC. Its protein is CSVDDRGGGSYTF.